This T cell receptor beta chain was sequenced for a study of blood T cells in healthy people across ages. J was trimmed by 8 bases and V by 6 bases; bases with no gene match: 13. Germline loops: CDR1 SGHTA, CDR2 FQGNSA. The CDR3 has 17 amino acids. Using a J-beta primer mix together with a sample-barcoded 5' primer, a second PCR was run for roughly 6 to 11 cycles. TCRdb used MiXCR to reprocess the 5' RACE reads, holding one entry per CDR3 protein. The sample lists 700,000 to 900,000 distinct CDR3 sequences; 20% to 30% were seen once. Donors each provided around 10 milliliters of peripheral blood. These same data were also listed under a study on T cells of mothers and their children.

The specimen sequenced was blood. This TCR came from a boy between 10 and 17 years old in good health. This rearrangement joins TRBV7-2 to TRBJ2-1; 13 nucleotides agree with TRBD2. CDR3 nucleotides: TGTGCCAGCAGGTATCTGATACTAGCGGGGGGGCATGATGAGCAGTTCTTC. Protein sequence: CASRYLILAGGHDEQFF.